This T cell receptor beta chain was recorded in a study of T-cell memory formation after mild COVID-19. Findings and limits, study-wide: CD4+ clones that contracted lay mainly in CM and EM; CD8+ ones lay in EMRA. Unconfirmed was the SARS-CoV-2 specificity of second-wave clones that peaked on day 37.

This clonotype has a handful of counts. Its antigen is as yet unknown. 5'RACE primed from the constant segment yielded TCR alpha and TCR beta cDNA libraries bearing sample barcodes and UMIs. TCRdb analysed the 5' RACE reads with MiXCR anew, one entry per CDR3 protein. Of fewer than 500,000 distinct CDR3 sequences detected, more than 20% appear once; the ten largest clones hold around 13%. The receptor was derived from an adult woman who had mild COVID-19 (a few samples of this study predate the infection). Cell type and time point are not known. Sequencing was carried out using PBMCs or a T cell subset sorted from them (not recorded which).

The CDR3 spells CASSLSGRLAGRPYEQYF. The DNA for the CDR3 is TGTGCCAGCAGCTTATCGGGAAGACTAGCGGGAAGACCCTACGAGCAGTACTTC. The V gene is TRBV7-8, the J gene TRBJ2-7, with 11 bases aligning to TRBD2. The germline CDR1 and CDR2 sequences are SGHVS and FQNEAQ. Trimming took 2 bases from V and 2 from J; bases not matched to a gene: 11. This CDR3 has 18 amino acids.